The source of this TCR beta chain is a study of beta chain features in type 1 diabetes. Sequencing targeted expressed TCRB transcripts, as all isolated RNA had been reverse transcribed. TCRdb's table, derived via immunoSEQ multiplex PCR, lists solely in-frame clones and lacks some. The sample lists under 900,000 clones, roughly 15% occurring once. Germline loops: CDR1 SGHVS, CDR2 FQNEAQ. Trimming pared 1 base from V and 1 base from J, leaving 10 bases between. This CDR3 region has 15 residues. The receptor was derived from a woman between 18 and 29 years old in good health. The sequencing input was naive CD4+ T cells from blood. The gene calls are TRBV7-8 and TRBJ1-1, with D possibly being TRBD1 (6 bases). CDR3 loop: CASSLGGAQNTEAFF. CDR3 nucleotides: TGTGCCAGCAGCTTAGGGGGGGCTCAGAACACTGAAGCTTTCTTT. The full variable domain, rest sourced from reference TRBV7-8 and TRBJ1-1, is GAGVSQSPRYKVAKRGQDVALRCDPISGHVSLFWYQQALGQGPEFLTYFQNEAQLDKSGLPSDRFFAERPEGSVSTLKIQRTQQEDSAVYLCASSLGGAQNTEAFFGQGTRLTVV.